This T cell receptor beta chain is from a study of blood T cell repertoires in COVID-19. Study as a whole: Sites across the United States, Italy and Spain contributed samples from acute and convalescent COVID-19. T cells, B-cell-depleted T cells, or PBMCs provided the cDNA or gDNA that served as material.

Per the original data handling: By means of reference gene primer amplification, nucleated cell counts were estimated. Assay used: immunoSEQ multiplex PCR; TCRdb lists only in-frame clones, some missing. V and J calls and clone size are those listed in that table; D and trimming were worked out from the DNA. The data show about 58,000 clones, 60% to 85% seen once. The sample was peripheral blood. The sequence came from a human donor in a cohort sampled during active COVID-19.

The CDR3: CASSPTGEAGNTIYF. The CDR3, as DNA: TGTGCCAGCAGCCCCACAGGGGAGGCTGGAAACACCATATATTTT. The chain couples TRBV11-2 to TRBJ1-3; 7 bases align to TRBD1. With V trimmed by 5 bases and J by 2 bases, 6 bases remained unmatched. In germline, CDR1 is SGHAT, CDR2 FQNNGV. The CDR3 sequence is 15 residues long.